These T cell receptor beta chains were read from a single sample in a study of chemoradiotherapy in HPV16-positive cancers. Using immunoSEQ multiplex PCR, the repertoire was profiled, and TCRdb retains in-frame clones only, with some absent. The table shows under 8,500 clones, with 75% to 85% occurring only once. The sample consisted of tumor tissue, taken from a patient who underwent chemoradiotherapy. These receptors were obtained from a human donor with HPV-associated anogenital cancer. Both conserved end residues are part of each CDR3. The D gene is left open where the match is weak. A clone size is listed for some rows: how often the clone was seen (once, few, many), or a class if it is expanded.

v_call	d_call	j_call	clone_size	cdr3_aa	cdr3_nt
TRBV5-1	NA	TRBJ2-5	once	CASSLGKEETQYF	TGCGCCAGCAGCTTGGGAAAGGAAGAGACCCAGTACTTC
TRBV28	NA	TRBJ2-7	NA	CASSSPTGDEQYF	TGTGCCAGCAGTTCCCCGACGGGGGACGAGCAGTACTTC
TRBV7-8	TRBD1	TRBJ1-1	NA	CASSQRTGDGTEAFF	TGTGCCAGCAGCCAGAGAACAGGGGATGGCACTGAAGCTTTCTTT
TRBV7-2	TRBD1	TRBJ2-7	NA	CASSLGPGQGAREQYF	TGTGCCAGCAGCTTAGGGCCCGGACAGGGGGCGAGAGAGCAGTACTTC
TRBV28	NA	TRBJ2-7	NA	CASMVSQGSYEQYF	TGTGCCAGCATGGTGTCACAGGGCTCCTACGAGCAGTACTTC
TRBV4-1	TRBD1	TRBJ2-7	once	CASSPPLGQADYEQYF	TGCGCCAGCAGCCCGCCTTTGGGACAGGCGGACTACGAGCAGTACTTC
TRBV7-9	TRBD1	TRBJ1-2	NA	CASSLAGTGFYGYTF	TGTGCCAGCAGCTTAGCAGGGACAGGGTTCTATGGCTACACCTTC
TRBV28	TRBD1	TRBJ1-5	NA	CASSSDRGRAQPQHF	TGTGCCAGCAGTTCTGACAGGGGGCGAGCCCAGCCCCAGCATTTT
TRBV18	NA	TRBJ1-6	once	CASSPPASPLHF	TGTGCCAGCTCACCCCCCGCTTCACCCCTCCACTTT
TRBV7-3	NA	TRBJ1-1	NA	CASSPGHQNTEAFF	TGTGCCAGCAGCCCGGGACACCAGAACACTGAAGCTTTCTTT
TRBV27	NA	TRBJ2-1	NA	CASSLWGAEQFF	TGTGCCAGCAGTTTATGGGGCGCTGAGCAGTTCTTC
TRBV6-5	NA	TRBJ1-2	NA	CASSYSDPRGPLGYTF	TGTGCCAGCAGTTACTCGGATCCCAGGGGTCCCCTAGGCTACACCTTC
TRBV2	TRBD1	TRBJ2-5	NA	CASSRDREKTQYF	TGTGCCAGCAGCCGGGACAGGGAAAAGACCCAGTACTTC
TRBV5-4	TRBD2	TRBJ2-5	NA	CASGGGRETQYF	TGTGCCAGCGGCGGGGGTCGGGAGACCCAGTACTTC
TRBV19	TRBD1	TRBJ1-5	NA	CASEDRAHQPQHF	TGTGCCAGTGAGGACAGGGCCCATCAGCCCCAGCATTTT
TRBV5-4	NA	TRBJ2-3	NA	CASSLAGAKSTDTQYF	TGTGCCAGCAGCTTGGCCGGGGCTAAAAGCACAGATACGCAGTATTTT
TRBV4-3	NA	TRBJ1-1	NA	CASSQDPRNTEAFF	TGCGCCAGCAGCCAAGATCCTAGGAACACTGAAGCTTTCTTT
TRBV14	NA	TRBJ2-5	NA	CASSQAWETQYF	TGTGCCAGCAGCCAAGCTTGGGAGACCCAGTACTTC
TRBV11-2	NA	TRBJ2-7	NA	CASSLESAGEQYF	TGTGCCAGCAGCTTAGAATCAGCGGGCGAGCAGTACTTC
TRBV10-1	NA	TRBJ2-5	NA	CASSEGAGRETQYF	TGCGCCAGCAGTGAAGGGGCAGGGAGGGAGACCCAGTACTTC
TRBV7-3	NA	TRBJ2-2	NA	CASSLGEGLAGELFF	TGTGCCAGCAGCCTCGGCGAGGGGCTGGCCGGGGAGCTGTTTTTT
TRBV18	NA	TRBJ1-2	NA	CASSPGQANYGYTF	TGTGCCAGCTCACCAGGGCAGGCTAACTATGGCTACACCTTC
TRBV2	NA	TRBJ1-1	once	CASSLRGDTEAFF	TGTGCCAGCAGCCTCCGAGGAGACACTGAAGCTTTCTTT
TRBV6-5	NA	TRBJ2-7	NA	CASRLGRAYEQYF	TGTGCCAGCCGGCTAGGACGTGCCTACGAGCAGTACTTC
TRBV7-2	TRBD2	TRBJ2-5	NA	CASSLVAGGGTQYF	TGTGCCAGCAGCTTGGTAGCGGGGGGAGGGACCCAGTACTTC
TRBV18	TRBD1	TRBJ1-1	once	CASSPFRGGETEAFF	TGTGCCAGCTCACCGTTCCGAGGGGGCGAAACTGAAGCTTTCTTT
TRBV19	TRBD1	TRBJ1-5	NA	CASHDRGNQPQHF	TGTGCCAGCCACGACAGGGGGAATCAGCCCCAGCATTTT
TRBV6-5	NA	TRBJ1-6	NA	CASSQGQTAHPLHF	TGTGCCAGCAGCCAAGGACAGACGGCCCACCCCCTCCACTTT
TRBV28	NA	TRBJ1-2	NA	CASSPPGGYGYTF	TGTGCCAGCAGTCCCCCTGGGGGCTATGGCTACACCTTC
TRBV2	NA	TRBJ2-1	NA	CASAAGTFYNEQFF	TGTGCCAGCGCCGCCGGGACGTTTTACAATGAGCAGTTCTTC
TRBV7-2	NA	TRBJ1-6	NA	CASSFAGGGLSPLHF	TGTGCCAGCAGCTTCGCGGGCGGGGGGCTCTCACCCCTCCACTTT
TRBV6-5	NA	TRBJ1-1	NA	CASSSRQRNTEAFF	TGTGCCAGCAGTTCCCGACAGAGGAACACTGAAGCTTTCTTT
TRBV6-5	NA	TRBJ1-1	NA	CASSYSGRNTEAFF	TGTGCCAGCAGTTACTCGGGTAGGAACACTGAAGCTTTCTTT
TRBV11-2	TRBD2	TRBJ2-3	few	CASSPGLAGGRATDTQYF	TGTGCCAGCAGCCCCGGACTAGCGGGGGGCCGGGCCACAGATACGCAGTATTTT
TRBV11-2	NA	TRBJ2-1	large	CASSSQRDNNEQFF	TGTGCCAGCAGCTCGCAAAGGGATAACAATGAGCAGTTCTTC
TRBV5-1	NA	TRBJ1-1	NA	CASSTGRRPNTEAFF	TGCGCCAGCAGCACGGGACGGAGGCCAAACACTGAAGCTTTCTTT
TRBV4-2	NA	TRBJ2-7	once	CASSLEGGNSPSAYEQYF	TGTGCCAGCAGCCTAGAGGGGGGAAATAGTCCGAGTGCCTACGAGCAGTACTTC
TRBV30	TRBD1	TRBJ2-1	NA	CAWSADREQFF	TGTGCCTGGAGTGCCGACAGGGAACAGTTCTTC
TRBV6-1	TRBD2	TRBJ2-1	NA	CASNTGLATYNEQFF	TGTGCCAGCAATACGGGACTAGCGACCTACAATGAGCAGTTCTTC
TRBV5-1	TRBD1	TRBJ1-4	NA	CASSRAFRDRVLWKLFF	TGCGCCAGCAGCCGAGCCTTCCGGGACAGGGTGTTGTGGAAACTGTTTTTT
TRBV7-8	NA	TRBJ2-3	NA	CASSLGLSSDTQYF	TGTGCCAGCAGCTTGGGCCTTAGCTCGGATACGCAGTATTTT
TRBV7-9	NA	TRBJ2-3	NA	CASSLTGSTDTQYF	TGTGCCAGCAGCTTAACTGGAAGCACAGATACGCAGTATTTT
TRBV2	NA	TRBJ1-2	NA	CASSNRQAGYGYTF	TGTGCCAGCAGTAATAGACAGGCAGGCTATGGCTACACCTTC
TRBV5-1	NA	TRBJ2-7	NA	CASSQTSTSYEQYF	TGCGCCAGCAGCCAAACTAGCACCTCCTACGAGCAGTACTTC
TRBV2	NA	TRBJ1-3	NA	CASSGALSGNTIYF	TGTGCCAGCAGTGGTGCCCTTTCTGGAAACACCATATATTTT
TRBV7-9	NA	TRBJ2-7	NA	CASSNKYEQYF	TGTGCCAGCAGCAACAAGTACGAGCAGTACTTC
TRBV11-2	NA	TRBJ2-5	NA	CASSLWGQETQYF	TGTGCCAGCAGCTTGTGGGGCCAAGAGACCCAGTACTTC
TRBV18	NA	TRBJ1-5	NA	CASSPDGDQPQHF	TGTGCCAGCTCACCTGACGGGGATCAGCCCCAGCATTTT
TRBV6-1	NA	TRBJ2-7	once	CASSWLVEQYF	TGTGCCAGCAGCTGGCTAGTCGAGCAGTACTTC
TRBV11-2	NA	TRBJ2-7	once	CASSVSTGYEQYF	TGTGCCAGCAGCGTTTCGACAGGCTACGAGCAGTACTTC
TRBV6-1	NA	TRBJ1-1	NA	CASRTAGTEAFF	TGTGCCAGCAGGACCGCGGGCACTGAAGCTTTCTTT
TRBV7-2	NA	TRBJ2-7	NA	CASRLTGSYEQYF	TGTGCCAGCAGACTGACAGGTTCCTACGAGCAGTACTTC
TRBV7-2	TRBD2	TRBJ2-3	NA	CASSLVAGGSRTDTQYF	TGTGCCAGCAGCTTAGTAGCGGGGGGGTCCCGAACAGATACGCAGTATTTT
TRBV18	NA	TRBJ1-6	NA	CASSPSGTNYNSPLHF	TGTGCCAGCTCACCGAGTGGGACTAACTATAATTCACCCCTCCACTTT